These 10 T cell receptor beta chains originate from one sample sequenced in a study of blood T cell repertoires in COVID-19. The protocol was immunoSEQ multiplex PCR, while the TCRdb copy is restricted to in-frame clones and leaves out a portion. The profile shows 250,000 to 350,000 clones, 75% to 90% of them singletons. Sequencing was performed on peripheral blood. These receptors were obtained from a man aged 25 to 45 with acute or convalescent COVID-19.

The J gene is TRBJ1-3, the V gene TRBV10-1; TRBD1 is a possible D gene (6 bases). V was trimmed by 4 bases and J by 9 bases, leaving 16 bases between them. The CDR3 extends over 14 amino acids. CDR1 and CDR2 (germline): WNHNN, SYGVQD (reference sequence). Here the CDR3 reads CASSGTGTGTTIYF. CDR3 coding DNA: TGCGCCAGCAGTGGAACAGGGACCGGGACCACCATATATTTT.

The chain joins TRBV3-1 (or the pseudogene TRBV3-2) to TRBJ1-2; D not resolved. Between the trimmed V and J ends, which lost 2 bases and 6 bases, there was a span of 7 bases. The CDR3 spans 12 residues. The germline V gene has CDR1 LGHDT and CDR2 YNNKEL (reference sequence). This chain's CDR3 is CASSQRENGYTF. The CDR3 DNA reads TGTGCCAGCAGCCAAAGGGAGAATGGCTACACCTTC.

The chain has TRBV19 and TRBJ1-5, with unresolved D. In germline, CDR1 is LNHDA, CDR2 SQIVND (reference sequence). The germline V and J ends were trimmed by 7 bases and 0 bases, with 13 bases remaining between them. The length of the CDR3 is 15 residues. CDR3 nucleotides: TGTGCCAGTAAGGTCCTAGACTATAGCAATCAGCCCCAGCATTTT. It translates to CASKVLDYSNQPQHF.

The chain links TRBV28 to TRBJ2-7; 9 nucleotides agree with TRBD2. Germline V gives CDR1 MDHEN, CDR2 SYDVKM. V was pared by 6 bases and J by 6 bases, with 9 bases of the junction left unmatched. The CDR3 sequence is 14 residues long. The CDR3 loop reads CASRGTSSFFEQYF. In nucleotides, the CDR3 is TGTGCCAGCAGGGGGACTAGCTCGTTTTTCGAGCAGTACTTC.

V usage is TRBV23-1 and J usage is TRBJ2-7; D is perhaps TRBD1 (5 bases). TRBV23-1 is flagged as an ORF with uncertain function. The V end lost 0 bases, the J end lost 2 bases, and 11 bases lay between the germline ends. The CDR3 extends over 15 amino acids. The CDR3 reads CASSQSMGRTYEQYF. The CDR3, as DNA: TGCGCCAGCAGTCAATCGATGGGGCGGACCTACGAGCAGTACTTC.

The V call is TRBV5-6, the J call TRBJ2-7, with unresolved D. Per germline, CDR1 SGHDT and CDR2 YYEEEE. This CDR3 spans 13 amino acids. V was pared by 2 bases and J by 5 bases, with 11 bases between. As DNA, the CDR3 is TGTGCCAGCAGCTTCTTACAGCTCGACGAGCAGTACTTC. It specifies CASSFLQLDEQYF.

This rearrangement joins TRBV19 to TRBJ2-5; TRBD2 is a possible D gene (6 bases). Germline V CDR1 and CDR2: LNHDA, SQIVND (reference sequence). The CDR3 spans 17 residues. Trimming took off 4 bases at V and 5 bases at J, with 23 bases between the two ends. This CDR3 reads CASSRWGRSGVTETQYF. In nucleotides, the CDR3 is TGTGCCAGTAGTAGGTGGGGGAGGAGTGGGGTTACCGAGACCCAGTACTTC.

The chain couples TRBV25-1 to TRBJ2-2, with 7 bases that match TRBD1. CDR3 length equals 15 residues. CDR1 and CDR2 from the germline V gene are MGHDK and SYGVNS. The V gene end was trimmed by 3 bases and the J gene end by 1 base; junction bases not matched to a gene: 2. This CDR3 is CASSDWTGNTGELFF. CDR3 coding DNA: TGTGCCAGCAGTGATTGGACAGGGAACACCGGGGAGCTGTTTTTT.

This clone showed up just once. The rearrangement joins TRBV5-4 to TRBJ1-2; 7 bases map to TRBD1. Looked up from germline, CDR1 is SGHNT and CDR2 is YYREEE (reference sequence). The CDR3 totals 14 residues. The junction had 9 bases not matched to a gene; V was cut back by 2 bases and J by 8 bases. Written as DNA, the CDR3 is TGTGCCAGCAGCTTTGAAAAGGGGGCGGGAGGCTACACCTTC. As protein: CASSFEKGAGGYTF.

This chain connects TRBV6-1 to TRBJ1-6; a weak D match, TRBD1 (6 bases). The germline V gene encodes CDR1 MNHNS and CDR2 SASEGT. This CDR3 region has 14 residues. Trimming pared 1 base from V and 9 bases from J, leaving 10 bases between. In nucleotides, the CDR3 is TGTGCCAGCAGTGAAGATACAGGGAGTTCACCCCTCCACTTT. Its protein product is CASSEDTGSSPLHF.